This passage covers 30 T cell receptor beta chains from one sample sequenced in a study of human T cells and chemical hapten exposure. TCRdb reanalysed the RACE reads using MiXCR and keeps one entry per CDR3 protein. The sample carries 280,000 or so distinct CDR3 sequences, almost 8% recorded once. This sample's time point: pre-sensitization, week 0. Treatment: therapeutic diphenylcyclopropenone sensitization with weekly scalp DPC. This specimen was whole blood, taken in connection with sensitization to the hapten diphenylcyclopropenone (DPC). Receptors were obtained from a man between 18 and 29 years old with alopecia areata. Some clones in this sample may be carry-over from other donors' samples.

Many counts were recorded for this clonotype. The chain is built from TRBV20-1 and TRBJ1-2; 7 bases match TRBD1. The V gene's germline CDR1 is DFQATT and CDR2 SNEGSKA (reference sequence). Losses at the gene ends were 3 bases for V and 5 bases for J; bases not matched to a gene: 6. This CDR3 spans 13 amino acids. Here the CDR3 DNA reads TGCAGTGCTAGGGACAGGAGGGTTTATGGCTACACCTTC. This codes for CSARDRRVYGYTF.

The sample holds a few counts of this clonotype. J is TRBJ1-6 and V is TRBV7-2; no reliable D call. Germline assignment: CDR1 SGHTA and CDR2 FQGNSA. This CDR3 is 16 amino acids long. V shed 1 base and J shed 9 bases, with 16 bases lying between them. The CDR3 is CASSLGPGVIGSPLHF. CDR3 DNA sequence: TGTGCCAGCAGCTTAGGTCCAGGAGTCATCGGTTCACCCCTCCACTTT.

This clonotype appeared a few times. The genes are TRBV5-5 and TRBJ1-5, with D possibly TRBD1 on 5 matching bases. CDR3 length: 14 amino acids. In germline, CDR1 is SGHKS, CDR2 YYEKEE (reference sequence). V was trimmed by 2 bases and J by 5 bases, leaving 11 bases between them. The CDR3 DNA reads TGTGCCAGCAGCTTATTCCAGGGCTATCAGCCCCAGCATTTT. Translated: CASSLFQGYQPQHF. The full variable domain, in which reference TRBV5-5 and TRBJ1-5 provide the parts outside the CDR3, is DAGVTQSPTHLIKTRGQQVTLRCSPISGHKSVSWYQQVLGQGPQFIFQYYEKEERGRGNFPDRFSARQFPNYSSELNVNALLLGDSALYLCASSLFQGYQPQHFGDGTRLSIL.

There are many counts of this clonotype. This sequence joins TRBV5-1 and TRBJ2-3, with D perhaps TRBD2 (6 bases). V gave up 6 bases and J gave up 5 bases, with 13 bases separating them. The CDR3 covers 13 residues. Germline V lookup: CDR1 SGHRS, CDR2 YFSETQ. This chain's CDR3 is CASKEGSVDTQYF. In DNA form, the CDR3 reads TGCGCCAGCAAGGAGGGGTCAGTAGATACGCAGTATTTT. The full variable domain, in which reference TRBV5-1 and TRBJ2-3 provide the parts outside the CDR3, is KAGVTQTPRYLIKTRGQQVTLSCSPISGHRSVSWYQQTPGQGLQFLFEYFSETQRNKGNFPGRFSGRQFSNSRSEMNVSTLELGDSALYLCASKEGSVDTQYFGPGTRLTVL.

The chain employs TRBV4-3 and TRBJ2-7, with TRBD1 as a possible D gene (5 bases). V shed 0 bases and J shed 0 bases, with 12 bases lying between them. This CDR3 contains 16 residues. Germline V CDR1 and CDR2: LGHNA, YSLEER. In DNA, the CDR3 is TGCGCCAGCAGCCAAGACGCACAGGCGAACTCCTACGAGCAGTACTTC. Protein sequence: CASSQDAQANSYEQYF.

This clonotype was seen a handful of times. CDR3 coding DNA: TGTGCCAGCAGCTTAGCCCCCGGCACCCCTGGACTAGCGGGTTCCTACAATGAGCAGTTCTTC. This translates into CASSLAPGTPGLAGSYNEQFF. The J gene is TRBJ2-1, the V gene TRBV11-2; 11 bases align to TRBD2. The V gene's germline CDR1 is SGHAT and CDR2 FQNNGV. V dropped 1 base and J dropped 1; count of bases not matched to a gene: 15. There are 21 residues in the CDR3.

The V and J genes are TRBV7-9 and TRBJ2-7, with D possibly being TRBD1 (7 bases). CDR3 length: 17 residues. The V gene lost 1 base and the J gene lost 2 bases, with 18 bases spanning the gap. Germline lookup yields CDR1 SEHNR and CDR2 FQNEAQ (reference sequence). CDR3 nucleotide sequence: TGTGCCAGCAGCTTAGAATCCCCGACAGGGAGGCCCTACGAGCAGTACTTC. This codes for CASSLESPTGRPYEQYF.

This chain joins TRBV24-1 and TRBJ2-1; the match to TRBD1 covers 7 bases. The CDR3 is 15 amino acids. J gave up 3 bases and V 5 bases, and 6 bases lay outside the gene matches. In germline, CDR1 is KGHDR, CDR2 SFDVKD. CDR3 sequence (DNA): TGTGCCACCAGTGTTCCCGACAGGGACTACAATGAGCAGTTCTTC. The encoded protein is CATSVPDRDYNEQFF.

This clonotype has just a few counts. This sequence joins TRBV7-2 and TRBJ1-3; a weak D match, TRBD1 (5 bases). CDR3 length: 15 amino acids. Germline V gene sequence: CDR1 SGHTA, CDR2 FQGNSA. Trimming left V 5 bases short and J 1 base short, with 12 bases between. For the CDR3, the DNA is TGTGCCAGCAGCACATCAGGGACGTCTGGAAACACCATATATTTT. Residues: CASSTSGTSGNTIYF.

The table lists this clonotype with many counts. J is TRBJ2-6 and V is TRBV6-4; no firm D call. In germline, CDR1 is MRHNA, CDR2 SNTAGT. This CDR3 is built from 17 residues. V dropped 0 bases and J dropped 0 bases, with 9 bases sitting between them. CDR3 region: CASSDSGSNSGANVLTF. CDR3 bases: TGTGCCAGCAGTGACTCGGGCAGCAACTCTGGGGCCAACGTCCTGACTTTC.

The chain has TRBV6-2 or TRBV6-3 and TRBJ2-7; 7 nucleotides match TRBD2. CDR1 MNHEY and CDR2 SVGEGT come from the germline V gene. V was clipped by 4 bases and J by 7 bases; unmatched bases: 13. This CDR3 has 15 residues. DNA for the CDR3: TGTGCCAGCAGTTCGGGGAGGGGAGGAAGAGGGGAGCAGTACTTC. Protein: CASSSGRGGRGEQYF.

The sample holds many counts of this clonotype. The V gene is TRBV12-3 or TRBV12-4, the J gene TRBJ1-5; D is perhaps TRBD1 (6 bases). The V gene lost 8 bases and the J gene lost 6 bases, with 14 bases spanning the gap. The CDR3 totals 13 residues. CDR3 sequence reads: CASWGGAGQPQHF. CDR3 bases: TGTGCCAGCTGGGGGGGGGCAGGTCAGCCCCAGCATTTT.

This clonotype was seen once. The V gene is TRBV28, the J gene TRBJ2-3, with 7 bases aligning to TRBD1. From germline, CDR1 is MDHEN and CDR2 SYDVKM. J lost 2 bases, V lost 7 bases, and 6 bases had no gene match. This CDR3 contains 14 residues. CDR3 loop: CASKRQGPTDTQYF. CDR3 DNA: TGTGCCAGCAAAAGACAGGGCCCCACAGATACGCAGTATTTT.

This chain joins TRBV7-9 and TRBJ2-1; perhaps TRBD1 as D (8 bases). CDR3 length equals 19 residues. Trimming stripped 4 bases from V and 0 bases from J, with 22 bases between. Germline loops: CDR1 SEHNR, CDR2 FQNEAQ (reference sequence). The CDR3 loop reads CASSSRLEGGTGSYNEQFF. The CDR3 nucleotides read TGTGCCAGCAGCTCCCGTCTCGAGGGAGGGACAGGCTCCTACAATGAGCAGTTCTTC.

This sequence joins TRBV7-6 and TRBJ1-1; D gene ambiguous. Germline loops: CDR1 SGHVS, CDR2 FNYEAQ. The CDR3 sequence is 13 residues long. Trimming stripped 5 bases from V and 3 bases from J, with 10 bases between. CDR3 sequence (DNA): TGTGCCAGCAGCCACGGCCGTTACACTGAAGCTTTCTTT. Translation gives CASSHGRYTEAFF.

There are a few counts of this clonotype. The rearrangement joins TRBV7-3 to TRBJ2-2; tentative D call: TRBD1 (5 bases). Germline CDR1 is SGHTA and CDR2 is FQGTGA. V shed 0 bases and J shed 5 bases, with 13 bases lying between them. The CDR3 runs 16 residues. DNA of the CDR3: TGTGCCAGCAGCTTAACGGGGCCCTTCCGAACCGGGGAGCTGTTTTTT. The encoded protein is CASSLTGPFRTGELFF.

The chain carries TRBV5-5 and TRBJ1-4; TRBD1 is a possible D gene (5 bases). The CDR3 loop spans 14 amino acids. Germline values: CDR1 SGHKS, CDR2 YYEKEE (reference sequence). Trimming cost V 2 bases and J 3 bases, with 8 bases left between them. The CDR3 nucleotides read TGTGCCAGCAGCTTCAGGGCTTCTAATGAAAAACTGTTTTTT. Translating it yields CASSFRASNEKLFF. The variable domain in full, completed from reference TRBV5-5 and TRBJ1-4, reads DAGVTQSPTHLIKTRGQQVTLRCSPISGHKSVSWYQQVLGQGPQFIFQYYEKEERGRGNFPDRFSARQFPNYSSELNVNALLLGDSALYLCASSFRASNEKLFFGSGTQLSVL.

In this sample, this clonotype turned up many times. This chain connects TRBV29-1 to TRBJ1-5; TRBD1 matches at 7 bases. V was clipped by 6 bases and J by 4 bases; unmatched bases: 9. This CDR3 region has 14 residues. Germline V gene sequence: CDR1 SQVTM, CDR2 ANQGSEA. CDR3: CSVQDRAPNQPQHF. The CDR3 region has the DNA TGCAGCGTACAAGACAGGGCCCCGAATCAGCCCCAGCATTTT.

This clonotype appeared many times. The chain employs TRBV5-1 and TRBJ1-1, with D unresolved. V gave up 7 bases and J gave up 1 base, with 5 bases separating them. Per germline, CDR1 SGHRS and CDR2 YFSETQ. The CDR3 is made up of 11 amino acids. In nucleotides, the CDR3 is TGCGCCAGCCGCGGGAACACTGAAGCTTTCTTT. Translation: CASRGNTEAFF.

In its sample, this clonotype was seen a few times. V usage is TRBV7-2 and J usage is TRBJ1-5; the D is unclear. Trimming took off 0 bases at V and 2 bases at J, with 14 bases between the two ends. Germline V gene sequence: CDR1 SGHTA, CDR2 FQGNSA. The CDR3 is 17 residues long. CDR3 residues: CASSLALGRFGNQPQHF. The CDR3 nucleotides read TGTGCCAGCAGCTTAGCGTTAGGGCGGTTTGGCAATCAGCCCCAGCATTTT. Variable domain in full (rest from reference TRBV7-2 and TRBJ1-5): GAGVSQSPSNKVTEKGKDVELRCDPISGHTALYWYRQSLGQGLEFLIYFQGNSAPDKSGLPSDRFSAERTGGSVSTLTIQRTQQEDSAVYLCASSLALGRFGNQPQHFGDGTRLSIL.

The CDR3 region has the DNA TGTGCCAGCAGTTTTGAAGATCTCAATGAGCAGTTCTTC. Protein: CASSFEDLNEQFF. The V and J genes are TRBV28 and TRBJ2-1, with D hard to call. Per the germline V gene, CDR1 is MDHEN and CDR2 is SYDVKM. The CDR3 contains 13 residues. V was clipped by 3 bases and J by 6 bases, with 9 bases between them.

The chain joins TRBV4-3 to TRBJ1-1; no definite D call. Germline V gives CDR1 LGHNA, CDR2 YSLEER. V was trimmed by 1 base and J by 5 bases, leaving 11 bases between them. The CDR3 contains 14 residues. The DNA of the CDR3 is TGCGCCAGCAGCCAAGTCGTGGAGTTAACTGAAGCTTTCTTT. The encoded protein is CASSQVVELTEAFF.

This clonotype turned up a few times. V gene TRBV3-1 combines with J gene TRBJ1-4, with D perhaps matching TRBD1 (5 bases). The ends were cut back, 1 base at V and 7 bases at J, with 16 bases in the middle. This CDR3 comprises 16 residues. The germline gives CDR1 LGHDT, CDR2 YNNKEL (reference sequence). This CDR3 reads CASSQAGTSGSEKLFF. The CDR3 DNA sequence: TGTGCCAGCAGCCAAGCTGGGACCTCCGGCAGTGAAAAACTGTTTTTT. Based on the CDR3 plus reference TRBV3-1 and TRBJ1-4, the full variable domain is DTAVSQTPKYLVTQMGNDKSIKCEQNLGHDTMYWYKQDSKKFLKIMFSYNNKELIINETVPNRFSPKSPDKAHLNLHINSLELGDSAVYFCASSQAGTSGSEKLFFGSGTQLSVL.

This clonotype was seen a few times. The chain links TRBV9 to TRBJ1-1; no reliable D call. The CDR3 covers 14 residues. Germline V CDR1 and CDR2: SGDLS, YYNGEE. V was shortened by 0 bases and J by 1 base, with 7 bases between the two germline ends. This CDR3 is CASSVVGQNTEAFF. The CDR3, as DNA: TGTGCCAGCAGCGTAGTTGGTCAGAACACTGAAGCTTTCTTT.

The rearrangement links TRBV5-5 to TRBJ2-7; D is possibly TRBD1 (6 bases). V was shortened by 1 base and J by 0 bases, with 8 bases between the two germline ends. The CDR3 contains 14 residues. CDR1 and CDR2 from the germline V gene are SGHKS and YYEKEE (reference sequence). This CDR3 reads CASSLTGTSYEQYV. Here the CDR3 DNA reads TGTGCCAGCAGCTTGACAGGGACCTCCTACGAGCAGTACGTC.

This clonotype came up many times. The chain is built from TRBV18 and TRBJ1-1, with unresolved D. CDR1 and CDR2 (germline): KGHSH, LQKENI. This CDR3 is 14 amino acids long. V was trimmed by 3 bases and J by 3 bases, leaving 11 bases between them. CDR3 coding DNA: TGTGCCAGCTCACCGAGTAGACCCGACACTGAAGCTTTCTTT. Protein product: CASSPSRPDTEAFF.

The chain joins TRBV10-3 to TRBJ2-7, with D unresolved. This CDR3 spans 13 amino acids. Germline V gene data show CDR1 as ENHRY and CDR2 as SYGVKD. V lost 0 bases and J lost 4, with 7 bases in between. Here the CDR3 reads CAISESGRYEQYV. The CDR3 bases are TGTGCCATCAGTGAGTCTGGCAGGTACGAGCAGTACGTC.

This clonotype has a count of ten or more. CDR3 nucleotides: TGTGCCAGCAGCTCTCAATCCTCTAACACTGAAGCTTTCTTT. This gives the protein CASSSQSSNTEAFF. The V and J genes are TRBV11-2 and TRBJ1-1; D is uncertain. Between the trimmed V and J ends, which lost 4 bases and 2 bases, there was a span of 11 bases. Germline values: CDR1 SGHAT, CDR2 FQNNGV. The CDR3 totals 14 residues.

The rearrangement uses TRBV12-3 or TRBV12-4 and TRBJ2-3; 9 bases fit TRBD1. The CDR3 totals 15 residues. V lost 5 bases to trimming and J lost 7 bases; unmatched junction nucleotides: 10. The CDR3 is CASSQTGGPPYTQYF. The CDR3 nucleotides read TGTGCCAGCAGTCAGACAGGGGGTCCTCCGTATACGCAGTATTTT.

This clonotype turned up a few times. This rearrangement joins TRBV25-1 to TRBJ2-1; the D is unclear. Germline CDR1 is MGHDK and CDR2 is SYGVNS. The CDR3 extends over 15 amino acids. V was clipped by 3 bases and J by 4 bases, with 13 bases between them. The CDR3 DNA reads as TGTGCCAGCAGTGACCTAACAAGAAATTACAATGAGCAGTTCTTC. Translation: CASSDLTRNYNEQFF.